The sequence of this T cell receptor (beta chain) was determined in a study of beta chain features in type 1 diabetes. Points from the study as a whole: The study found that naive, central memory and Treg TCRB repertoires appeared more similar in patients than in healthy donors. Moderate yet significant TCRB CDR3 shortening was seen in Type 1 diabetes patients in all four CD4+ subsets.

Sorted cells reached over 95% purity in every population. Expressed TCRB transcripts were sequenced, since all the RNA that had been isolated was reverse transcribed. Approximately 3.7 million reads per sample on average were obtained from naive, central memory and regulatory T cell samples. The table came from immunoSEQ multiplex PCR; TCRdb's copy has only in-frame clones and leaves some out. The sample holds a few hundred thousand clones, about 10% seen once. In the case of this clone: Its antigen is currently unknown. Other DNA sequences in this specimen translate into the identical CDR3.

This CDR3 is 12 amino acids long. V lost 5 bases and J 10 bases, leaving 12 bases between the germline ends. Germline CDR1 and CDR2: SGHTA and FQGTGA. This TCR was recovered from a woman in her twenties or thirties in good health. The chain couples TRBV7-3 to TRBJ2-1; D is perhaps TRBD2 (6 bases). Sequenced material: naive CD4+ T cells from blood. The CDR3 sequence: CASSLGGGEQFF. DNA of the CDR3: TGTGCCAGCAGCCTGGGTGGGGGGGAGCAGTTCTTC.